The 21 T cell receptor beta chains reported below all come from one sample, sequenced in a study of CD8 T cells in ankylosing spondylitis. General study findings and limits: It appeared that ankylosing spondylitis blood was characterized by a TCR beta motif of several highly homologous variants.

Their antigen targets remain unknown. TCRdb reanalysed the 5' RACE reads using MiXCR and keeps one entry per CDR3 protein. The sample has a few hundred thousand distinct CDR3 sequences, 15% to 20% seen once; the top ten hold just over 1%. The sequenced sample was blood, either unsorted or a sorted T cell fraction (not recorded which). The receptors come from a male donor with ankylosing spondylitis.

CDR3 residues: CASSITAGGTQYF. The CDR3, as DNA: TGTGCCAGCAGTATTACAGCGGGAGGGACGCAGTATTTT. The chain couples TRBV12-3 or TRBV12-4 to TRBJ2-3; 10 nucleotides match TRBD2. J lost 9 bases, V lost 5 bases, and 5 bases had no gene match. The CDR3 spans 13 residues.

CDR3 coding DNA: TGCGCCAGCAGCGCAGGGGGCACCGGGGAGCTGTTTTTT. Its protein product is CASSAGGTGELFF. The genes are TRBV5-1 and TRBJ2-2; 7 bases align to TRBD1. V dropped 4 bases and J dropped 4; count of bases not matched to a gene: 1. This CDR3 is 13 amino acids long. Germline V gives CDR1 SGHRS, CDR2 YFSETQ.

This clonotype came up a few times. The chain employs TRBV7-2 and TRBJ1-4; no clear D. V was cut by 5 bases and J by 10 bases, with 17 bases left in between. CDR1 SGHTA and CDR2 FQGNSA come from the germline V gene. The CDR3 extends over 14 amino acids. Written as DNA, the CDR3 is TGTGCCAGCAGCCCTTCGACGAGCCTGGGAAAACTGTTTTTT. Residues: CASSPSTSLGKLFF.

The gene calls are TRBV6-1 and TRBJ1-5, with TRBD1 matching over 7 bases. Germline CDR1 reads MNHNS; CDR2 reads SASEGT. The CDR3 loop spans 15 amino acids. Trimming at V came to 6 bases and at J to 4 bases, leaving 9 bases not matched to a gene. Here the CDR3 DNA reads TGTGCCAGCAGCCTATCCAACAGGGGTAATCAGCCCCAGCATTTT. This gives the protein CASSLSNRGNQPQHF.

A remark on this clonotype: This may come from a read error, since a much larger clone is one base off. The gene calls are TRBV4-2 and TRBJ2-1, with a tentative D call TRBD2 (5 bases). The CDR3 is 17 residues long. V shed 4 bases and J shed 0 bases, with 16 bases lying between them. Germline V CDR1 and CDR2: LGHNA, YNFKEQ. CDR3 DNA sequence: TGTGCCAGCAGCCGAGAGTTAACTAGGGTCTCCTACAATGAGCAGTTCTTC. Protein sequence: CASSRELTRVSYNEQFF.

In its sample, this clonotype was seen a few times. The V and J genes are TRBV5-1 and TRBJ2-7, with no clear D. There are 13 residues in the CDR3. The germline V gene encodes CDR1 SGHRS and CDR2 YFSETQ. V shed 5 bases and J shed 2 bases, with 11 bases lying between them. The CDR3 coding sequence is TGCGCCAGCAGTTCTCAAACTACCTACGAGCAGTACTTC. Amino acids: CASSSQTTYEQYF. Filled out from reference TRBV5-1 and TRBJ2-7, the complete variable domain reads KAGVTQTPRYLIKTRGQQVTLSCSPISGHRSVSWYQQTPGQGLQFLFEYFSETQRNKGNFPGRFSGRQFSNSRSEMNVSTLELGDSALYLCASSSQTTYEQYFGPGTRLTVT.

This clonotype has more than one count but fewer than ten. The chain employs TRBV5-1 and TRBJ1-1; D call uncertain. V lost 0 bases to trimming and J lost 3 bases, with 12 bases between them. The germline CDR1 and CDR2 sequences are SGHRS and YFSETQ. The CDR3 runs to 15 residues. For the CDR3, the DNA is TGCGCCAGCAGCTTGGAATGGGGTGGGGACACTGAAGCTTTCTTT. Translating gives CASSLEWGGDTEAFF.

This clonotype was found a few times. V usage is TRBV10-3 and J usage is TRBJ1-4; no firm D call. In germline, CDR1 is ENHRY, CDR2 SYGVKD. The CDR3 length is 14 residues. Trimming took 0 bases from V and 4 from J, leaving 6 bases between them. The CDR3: CAISESQLNEKLFF. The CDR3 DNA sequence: TGTGCCATCAGTGAGTCCCAGCTTAATGAAAAACTGTTTTTT.

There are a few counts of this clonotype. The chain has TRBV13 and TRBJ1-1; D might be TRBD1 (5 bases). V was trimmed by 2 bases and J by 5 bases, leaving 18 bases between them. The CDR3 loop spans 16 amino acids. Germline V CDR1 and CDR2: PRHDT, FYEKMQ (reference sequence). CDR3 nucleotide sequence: TGTGCCAGCAGCTTAAGAGCTAACAGCCGGGGGACTGAAGCTTTCTTT. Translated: CASSLRANSRGTEAFF.

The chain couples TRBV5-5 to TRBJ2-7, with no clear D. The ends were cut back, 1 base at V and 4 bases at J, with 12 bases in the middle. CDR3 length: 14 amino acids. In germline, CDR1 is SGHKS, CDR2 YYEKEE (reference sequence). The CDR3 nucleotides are TGTGCCAGCAGCTTGCTCCCCCCAGTGTACGAGCAGTACTTC. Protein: CASSLLPPVYEQYF.

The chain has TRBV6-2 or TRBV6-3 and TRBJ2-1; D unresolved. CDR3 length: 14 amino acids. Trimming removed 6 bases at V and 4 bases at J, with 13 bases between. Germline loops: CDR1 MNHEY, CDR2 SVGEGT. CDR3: CASRAPPRYNEQFF. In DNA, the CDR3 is TGTGCCAGCAGGGCCCCCCCCCGGTACAATGAGCAGTTCTTC.

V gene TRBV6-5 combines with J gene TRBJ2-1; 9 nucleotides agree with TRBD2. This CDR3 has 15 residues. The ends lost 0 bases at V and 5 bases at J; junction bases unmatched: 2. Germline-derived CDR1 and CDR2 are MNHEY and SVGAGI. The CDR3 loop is CASSYSAGGNNEQFF. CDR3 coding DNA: TGTGCCAGCAGTTACTCAGCGGGAGGTAACAATGAGCAGTTCTTC.

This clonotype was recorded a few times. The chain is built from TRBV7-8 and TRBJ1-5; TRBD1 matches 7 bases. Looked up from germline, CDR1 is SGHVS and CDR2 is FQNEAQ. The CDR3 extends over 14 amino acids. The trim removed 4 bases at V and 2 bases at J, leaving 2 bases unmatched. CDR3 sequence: CASSWTGRNQPQHF. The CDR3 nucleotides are TGTGCCAGCAGCTGGACAGGCCGCAATCAGCCCCAGCATTTT.

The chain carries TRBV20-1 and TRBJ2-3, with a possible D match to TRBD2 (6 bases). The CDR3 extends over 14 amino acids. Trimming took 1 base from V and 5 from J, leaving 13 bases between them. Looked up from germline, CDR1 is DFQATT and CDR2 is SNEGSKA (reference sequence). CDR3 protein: CSARGRAGLDTQYF. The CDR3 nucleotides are TGCAGTGCTAGAGGGAGGGCGGGACTAGATACGCAGTATTTT.

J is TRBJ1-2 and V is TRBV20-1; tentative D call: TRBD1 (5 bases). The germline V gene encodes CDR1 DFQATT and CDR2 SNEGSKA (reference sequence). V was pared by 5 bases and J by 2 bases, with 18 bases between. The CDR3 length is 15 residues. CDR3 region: CSAPPGGEGNYGYTF. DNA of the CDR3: TGCAGTGCTCCTCCTGGGGGGGAAGGGAACTATGGCTACACCTTC.

CDR3 sequence (DNA): TGTGCCAGCAGCCGAGGATGGGATTCCTACGAGCAGTACTTC. It yields the protein CASSRGWDSYEQYF. The V call is TRBV11-2, the J call TRBJ2-7; the D is unclear. Germline assignment: CDR1 SGHAT and CDR2 FQNNGV. V gave up 5 bases and J gave up 1 base, with 12 bases separating them. The length of the CDR3 is 14 residues.

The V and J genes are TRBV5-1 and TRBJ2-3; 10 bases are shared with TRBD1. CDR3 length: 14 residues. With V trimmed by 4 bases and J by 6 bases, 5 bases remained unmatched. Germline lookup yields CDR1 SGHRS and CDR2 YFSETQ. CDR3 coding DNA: TGCGCCAGCAGCGGACAGGGGGTAGAGGATACGCAGTATTTT. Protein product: CASSGQGVEDTQYF.

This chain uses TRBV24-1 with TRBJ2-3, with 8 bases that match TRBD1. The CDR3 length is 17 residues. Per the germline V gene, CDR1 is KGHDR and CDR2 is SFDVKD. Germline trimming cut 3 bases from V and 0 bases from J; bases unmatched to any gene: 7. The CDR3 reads CATSDPGQGISTDTQYF. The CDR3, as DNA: TGTGCCACCAGTGATCCCGGACAGGGCATTAGCACAGATACGCAGTATTTT.

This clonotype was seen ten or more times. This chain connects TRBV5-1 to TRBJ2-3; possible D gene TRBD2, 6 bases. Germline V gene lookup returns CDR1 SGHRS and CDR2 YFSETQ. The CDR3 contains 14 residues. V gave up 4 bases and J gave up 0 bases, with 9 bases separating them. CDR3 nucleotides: TGCGCCAGCAGCCCAGGGACTAGCACAGATACGCAGTATTTT. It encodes CASSPGTSTDTQYF.

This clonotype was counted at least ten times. The CDR3 is CSTRKGGTEAFF. Here the CDR3 DNA reads TGCAGCACTCGGAAAGGGGGTACTGAAGCTTTCTTT. The chain uses TRBV29-1 and TRBJ1-1, with D tentatively TRBD1 (6 bases). CDR1 and CDR2 (germline): SQVTM, ANQGSEA. Deletions cut 8 bases from V and 5 bases from J, with 15 bases between. The CDR3 runs 12 residues.

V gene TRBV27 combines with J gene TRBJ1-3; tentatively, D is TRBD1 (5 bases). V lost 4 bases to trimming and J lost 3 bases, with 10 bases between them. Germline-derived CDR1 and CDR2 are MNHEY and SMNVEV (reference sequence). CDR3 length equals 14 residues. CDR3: CASSSFRGGNTIYF. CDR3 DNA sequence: TGTGCCAGCAGTTCCTTTAGGGGTGGAAACACCATATATTTT.